The source of this T cell receptor (beta chain) is a study of T cells in Graves' hyperthyroidism and ophthalmopathy. Study results and limitations: Peripheral blood also featured most of the thyroid clonotypes expanded above 0.001. Before onset, by a median of approximately 6.2 months, the model predicted ophthalmopathy. Using 13 V-J features, a model discriminated ophthalmopathy from stable hyperthyroidism.

This CDR3 has 13 amino acids. The V end lost 5 bases, the J end lost 5 bases, and 15 bases lay between the germline ends. Germline V gene data show CDR1 as GTSNPN and CDR2 as SVGIG (reference sequence). Amplification of TCR beta CDR3 regions was performed using RNA transcripts as template. Researchers ran a first-round RT-PCR on the TCR CDR3 using the HTBI primer set. Via MiXCR, TCRdb re-called the multiplex PCR reads, giving one row per CDR3 protein. The sample includes about 500,000 distinct CDR3 sequences, 14% of them seen just once. In its sample, this clonotype was seen many times. Its antigen remains unidentified.

The sequenced sample was blood. The TCR comes from a woman between 18 and 29 years old with Graves' hyperthyroidism. The rearrangement joins TRBV30 to TRBJ2-5; a possible D gene is TRBD1 (5 bases). CDR3: CAWDSENNETQYF. The CDR3 DNA reads TGTGCCTGGGACAGCGAGAACAACGAGACCCAGTACTTC.